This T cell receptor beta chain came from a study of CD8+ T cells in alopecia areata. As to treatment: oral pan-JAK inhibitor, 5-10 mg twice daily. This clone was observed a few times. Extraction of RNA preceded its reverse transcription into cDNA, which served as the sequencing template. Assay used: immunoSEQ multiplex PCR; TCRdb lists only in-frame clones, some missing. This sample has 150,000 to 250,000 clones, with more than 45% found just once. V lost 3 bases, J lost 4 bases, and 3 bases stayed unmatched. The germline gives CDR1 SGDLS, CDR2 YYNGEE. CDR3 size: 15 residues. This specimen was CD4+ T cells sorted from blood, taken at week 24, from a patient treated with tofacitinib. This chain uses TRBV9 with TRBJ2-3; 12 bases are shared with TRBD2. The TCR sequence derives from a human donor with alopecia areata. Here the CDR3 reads CASSATSGSSDTQYF. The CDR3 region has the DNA TGTGCCAGCAGCGCGACTAGCGGGAGCTCAGATACGCAGTATTTT.